This paragraph covers one TCR beta chain sequence. V shed 6 bases, J shed 7 bases, and the junction held 15 bases outside the gene matches. CDR1 SQVTM and CDR2 ANQGSEA come from the germline V gene. The CDR3 totals 15 residues. These data belong to a study of blood T cell repertoires in COVID-19. Study in general: The analysed material was cDNA or gDNA that came from T cells, B-cell-depleted T cells, or PBMCs.

Per the original methods: The authors estimated nucleated cell counts from reference gene primer amplification. The data were produced by immunoSEQ multiplex PCR, yet TCRdb's version contains in-frame clones alone and is incomplete. D and trimming come from the DNA, and the V and J calls and clone size come from that table. Among 110,000 to 150,000 clones listed, 85% to 90% were seen once. The chain employs TRBV29-1 and TRBJ2-1, with TRBD2 matching over 7 bases. This clonotype was sampled from a human donor in a cohort sampled during active COVID-19. The specimen sequenced was peripheral blood. Written as DNA, the CDR3 is TGCAGCGTCCAACTTCTAGCGGTCCCTGGGAATGAGCAGTTCTTC. This gives the protein CSVQLLAVPGNEQFF.